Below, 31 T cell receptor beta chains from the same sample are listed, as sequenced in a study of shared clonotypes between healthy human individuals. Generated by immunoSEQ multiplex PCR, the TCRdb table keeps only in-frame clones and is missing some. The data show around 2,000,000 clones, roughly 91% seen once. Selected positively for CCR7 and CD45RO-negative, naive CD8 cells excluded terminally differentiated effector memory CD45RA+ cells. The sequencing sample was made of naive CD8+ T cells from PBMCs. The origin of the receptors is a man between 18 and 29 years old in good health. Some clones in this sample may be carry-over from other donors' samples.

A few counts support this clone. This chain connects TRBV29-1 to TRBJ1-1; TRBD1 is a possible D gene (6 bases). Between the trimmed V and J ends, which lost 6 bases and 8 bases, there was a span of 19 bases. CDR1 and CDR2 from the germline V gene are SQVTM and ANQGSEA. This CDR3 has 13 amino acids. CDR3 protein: CSVTTRQVDEAFF. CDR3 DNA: TGCAGCGTCACCACCAGACAGGTTGACGAAGCTTTCTTT.

CDR3 nucleotide sequence: TGTGCAAGTCGCTACGTACAGGGTAGGAGGTCGGTGAACACTGAAGCTTTCTTT. The encoded protein is CASRYVQGRRSVNTEAFF. The V call is TRBV12-2, the J call TRBJ1-1; the table's TRBD1 call for D was not verified on the DNA. TRBV12-2 is tagged as a pseudogene. The CDR3 is made up of 18 amino acids.

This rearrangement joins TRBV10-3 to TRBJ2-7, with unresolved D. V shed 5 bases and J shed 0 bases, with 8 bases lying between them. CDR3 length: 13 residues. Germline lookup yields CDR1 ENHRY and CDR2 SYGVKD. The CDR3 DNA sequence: TGTGCCATCAGTCTTGCGGTCTCCTACGAGCAGTACTTC. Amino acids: CAISLAVSYEQYF.

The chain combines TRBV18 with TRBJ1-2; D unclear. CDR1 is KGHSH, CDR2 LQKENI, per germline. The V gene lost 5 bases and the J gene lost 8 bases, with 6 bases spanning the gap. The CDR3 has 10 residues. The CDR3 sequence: CASSGEGYTF. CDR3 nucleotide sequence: TGTGCCAGCTCAGGGGAAGGCTACACCTTC.

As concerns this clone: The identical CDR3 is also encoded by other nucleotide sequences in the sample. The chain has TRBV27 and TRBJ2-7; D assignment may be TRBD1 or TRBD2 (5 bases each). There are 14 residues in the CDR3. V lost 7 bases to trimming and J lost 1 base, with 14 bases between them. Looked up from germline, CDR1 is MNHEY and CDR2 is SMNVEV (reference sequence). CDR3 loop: CASTPRGPSYEQYF. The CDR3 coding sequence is TGTGCCAGCACCCCGAGGGGTCCGTCCTACGAGCAGTACTTC.

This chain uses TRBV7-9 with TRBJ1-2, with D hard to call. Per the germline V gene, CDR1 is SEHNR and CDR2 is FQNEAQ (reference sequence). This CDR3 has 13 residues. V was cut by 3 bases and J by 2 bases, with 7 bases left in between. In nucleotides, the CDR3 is TGTGCCAGCAGCTTTGGACTAAACTATGGCTACACCTTC. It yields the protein CASSFGLNYGYTF.

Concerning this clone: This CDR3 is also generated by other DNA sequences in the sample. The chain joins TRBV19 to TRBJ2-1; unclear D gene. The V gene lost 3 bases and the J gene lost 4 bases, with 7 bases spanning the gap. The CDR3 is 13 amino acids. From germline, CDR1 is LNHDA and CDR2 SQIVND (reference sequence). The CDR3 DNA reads TGTGCCAGTAGTATCAGTGGTTACAATGAGCAGTTCTTC. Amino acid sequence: CASSISGYNEQFF.

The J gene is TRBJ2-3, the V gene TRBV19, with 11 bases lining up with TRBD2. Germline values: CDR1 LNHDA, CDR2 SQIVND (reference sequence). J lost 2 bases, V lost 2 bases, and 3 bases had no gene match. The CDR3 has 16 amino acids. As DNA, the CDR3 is TGTGCCAGTAGTATATCTAGCGGGAGGTTCACAGATACGCAGTATTTT. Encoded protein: CASSISSGRFTDTQYF. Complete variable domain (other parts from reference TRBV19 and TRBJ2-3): DGGITQSPKYLFRKEGQNVTLSCEQNLNHDAMYWYRQDPGQGLRLIYYSQIVNDFQKGDIAEGYSVSREKKESFPLTVTSAQKNPTAFYLCASSISSGRFTDTQYFGPGTRLTVL.

DNA of the CDR3: TGCGCCAGCAGCCCCATAGGAATTGAGGCGGGTGAAAAACTGTTTTTT. The encoded protein is CASSPIGIEAGEKLFF. The chain links TRBV5-1 to TRBJ1-4; D is unclear. This CDR3 region has 16 residues. V was clipped by 4 bases and J by 7 bases, with 20 bases between them. The germline V gene has CDR1 SGHRS and CDR2 YFSETQ.

CDR3 nucleotide sequence: TGTGCCAGCAGCTTAGCTCTAGCGGGGGAGCAGTACTTC. The encoded protein is CASSLALAGEQYF. This chain links TRBV7-9 with TRBJ2-7; 9 nucleotides agree with TRBD2. With V trimmed by 0 bases and J by 7 bases, 1 base remained unmatched. The germline CDR1 and CDR2 sequences are SEHNR and FQNEAQ (reference sequence). The CDR3 contains 13 residues.

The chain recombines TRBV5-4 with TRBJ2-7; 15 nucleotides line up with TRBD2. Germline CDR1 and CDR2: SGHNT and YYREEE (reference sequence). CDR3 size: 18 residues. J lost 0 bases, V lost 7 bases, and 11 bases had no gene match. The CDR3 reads CASYGFGLAGGPSYEQYF. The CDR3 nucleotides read TGTGCCAGCTACGGGTTCGGACTAGCGGGAGGGCCCTCCTACGAGCAGTACTTC.

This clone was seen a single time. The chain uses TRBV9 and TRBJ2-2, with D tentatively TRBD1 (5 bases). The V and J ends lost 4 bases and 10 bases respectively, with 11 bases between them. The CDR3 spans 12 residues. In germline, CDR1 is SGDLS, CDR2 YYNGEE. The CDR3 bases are TGTGCCAGCAGCCCCAGGGCTGCGGAGCTGTTTTTT. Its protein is CASSPRAAELFF.

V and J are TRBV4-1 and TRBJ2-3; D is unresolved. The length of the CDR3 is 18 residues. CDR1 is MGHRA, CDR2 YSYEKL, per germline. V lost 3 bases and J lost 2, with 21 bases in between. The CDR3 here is CASSQEDGSPTSTDTQYF. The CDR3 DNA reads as TGCGCCAGCAGCCAGGAAGACGGCTCTCCCACTTCCACAGATACGCAGTATTTT.

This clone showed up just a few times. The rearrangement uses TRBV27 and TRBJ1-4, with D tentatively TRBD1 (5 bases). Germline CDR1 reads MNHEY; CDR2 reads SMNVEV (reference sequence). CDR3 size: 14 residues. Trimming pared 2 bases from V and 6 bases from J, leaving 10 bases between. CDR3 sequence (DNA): TGTGCCAGCAGTTTACGGGGGATCGATGAAAAACTGTTTTTT. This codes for CASSLRGIDEKLFF.

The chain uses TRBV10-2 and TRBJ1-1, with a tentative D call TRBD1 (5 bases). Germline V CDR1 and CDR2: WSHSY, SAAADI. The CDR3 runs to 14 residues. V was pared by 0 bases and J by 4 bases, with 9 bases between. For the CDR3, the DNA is TGCGCCAGCAGTGAGTCAGCCGGGGGCACTGAAGCTTTCTTT. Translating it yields CASSESAGGTEAFF.

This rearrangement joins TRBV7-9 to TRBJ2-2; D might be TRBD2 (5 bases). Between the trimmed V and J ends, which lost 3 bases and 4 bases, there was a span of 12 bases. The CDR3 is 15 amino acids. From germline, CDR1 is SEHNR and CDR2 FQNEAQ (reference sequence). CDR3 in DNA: TGTGCCAGCAGCTTGGCGGAGGCTGGCACCGGGGAGCTGTTTTTT. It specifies CASSLAEAGTGELFF.

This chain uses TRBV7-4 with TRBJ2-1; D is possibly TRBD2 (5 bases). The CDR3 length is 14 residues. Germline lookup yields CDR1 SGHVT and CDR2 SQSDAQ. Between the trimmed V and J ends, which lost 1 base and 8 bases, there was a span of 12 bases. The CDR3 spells CASSLVFRGDEQFF. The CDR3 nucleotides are TGTGCCAGCAGCTTAGTTTTCCGGGGAGATGAGCAGTTCTTC.

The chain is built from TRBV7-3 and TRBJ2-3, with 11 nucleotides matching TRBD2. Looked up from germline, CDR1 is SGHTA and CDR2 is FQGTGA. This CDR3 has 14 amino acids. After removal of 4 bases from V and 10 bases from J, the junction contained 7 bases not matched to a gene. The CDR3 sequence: CASSSGLAEPPQYF. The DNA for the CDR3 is TGTGCCAGCAGCTCGGGACTAGCGGAACCTCCGCAGTATTTT.

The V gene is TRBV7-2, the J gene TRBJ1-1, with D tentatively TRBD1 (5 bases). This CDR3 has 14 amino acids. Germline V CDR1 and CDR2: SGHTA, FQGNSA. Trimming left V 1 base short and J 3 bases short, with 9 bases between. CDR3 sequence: CASSLGAGDTEAFF. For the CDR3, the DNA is TGTGCCAGCAGCTTAGGGGCGGGGGACACTGAAGCTTTCTTT.

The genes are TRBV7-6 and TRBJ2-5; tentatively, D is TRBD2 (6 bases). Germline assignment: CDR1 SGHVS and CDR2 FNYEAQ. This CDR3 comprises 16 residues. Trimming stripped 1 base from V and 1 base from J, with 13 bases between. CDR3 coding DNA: TGTGCCAGCAGCTTAGGGGGCGGGGTCTTCCAAGAGACCCAGTACTTC. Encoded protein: CASSLGGGVFQETQYF. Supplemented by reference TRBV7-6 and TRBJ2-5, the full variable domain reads GAGVSQSPRYKVTKRGQDVALRCDPISGHVSLYWYRQALGQGPEFLTYFNYEAQQDKSGLPNDRFSAERPEGSISTLTIQRTEQRDSAMYRCASSLGGGVFQETQYFGPGTRLLVL.

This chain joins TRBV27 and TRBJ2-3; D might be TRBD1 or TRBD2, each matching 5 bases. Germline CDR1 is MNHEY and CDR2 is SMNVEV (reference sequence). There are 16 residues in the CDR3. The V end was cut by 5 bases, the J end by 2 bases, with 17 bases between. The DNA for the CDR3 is TGTGCCAGCAGTCCAGGGACCTTGGGGAACACAGATACGCAGTATTTT. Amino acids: CASSPGTLGNTDTQYF.

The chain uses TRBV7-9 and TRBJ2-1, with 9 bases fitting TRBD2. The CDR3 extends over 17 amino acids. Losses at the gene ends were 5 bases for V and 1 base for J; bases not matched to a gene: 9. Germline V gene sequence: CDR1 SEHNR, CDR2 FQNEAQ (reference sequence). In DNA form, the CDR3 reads TGTGCCAGCAGCCCGATTAGCGGGAGCCATTCCTACAATGAGCAGTTCTTC. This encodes CASSPISGSHSYNEQFF. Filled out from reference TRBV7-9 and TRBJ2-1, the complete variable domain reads DTGVSQNPRHKITKRGQNVTFRCDPISEHNRLYWYRQTLGQGPEFLTYFQNEAQLEKSRLLSDRFSAERPKGSFSTLEIQRTEQGDSAMYLCASSPISGSHSYNEQFFGPGTRLTVL.

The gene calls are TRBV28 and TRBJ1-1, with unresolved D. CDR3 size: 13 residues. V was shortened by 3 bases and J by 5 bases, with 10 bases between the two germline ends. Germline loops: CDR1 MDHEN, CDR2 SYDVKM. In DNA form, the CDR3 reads TGTGCCAGCAGTTTCCCCGGGCGGACTGAAGCTTTCTTT. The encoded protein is CASSFPGRTEAFF.

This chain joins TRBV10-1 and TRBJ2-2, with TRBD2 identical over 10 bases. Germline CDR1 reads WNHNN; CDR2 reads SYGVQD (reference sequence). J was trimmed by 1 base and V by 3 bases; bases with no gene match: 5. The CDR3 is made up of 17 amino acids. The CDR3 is CASSDQGLAENTGELFF. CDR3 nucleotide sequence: TGCGCCAGCAGTGACCAAGGACTAGCGGAGAACACCGGGGAGCTGTTTTTT.

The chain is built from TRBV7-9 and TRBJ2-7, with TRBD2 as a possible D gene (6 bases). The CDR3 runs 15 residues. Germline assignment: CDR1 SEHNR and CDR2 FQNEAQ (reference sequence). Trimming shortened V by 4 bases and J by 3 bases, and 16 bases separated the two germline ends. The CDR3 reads CASSSLSGTVYEQYF. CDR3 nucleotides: TGTGCCAGCAGCTCCCTCAGTGGGACTGTCTACGAGCAGTACTTC.

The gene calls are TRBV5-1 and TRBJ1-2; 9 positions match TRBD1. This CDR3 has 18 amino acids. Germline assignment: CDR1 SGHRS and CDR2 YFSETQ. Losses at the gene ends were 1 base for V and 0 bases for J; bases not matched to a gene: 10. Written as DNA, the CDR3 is TGCGCCAGCAGCTTGACCCCCGGGACAGGGTTGACTAACTATGGCTACACCTTC. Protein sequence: CASSLTPGTGLTNYGYTF.

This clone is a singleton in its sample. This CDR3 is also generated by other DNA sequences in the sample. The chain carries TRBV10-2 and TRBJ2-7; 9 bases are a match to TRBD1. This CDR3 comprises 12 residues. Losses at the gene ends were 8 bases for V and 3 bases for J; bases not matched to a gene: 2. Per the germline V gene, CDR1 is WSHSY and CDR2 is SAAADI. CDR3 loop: CASSDRGYEQYF. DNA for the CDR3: TGCGCCAGCTCGGACAGGGGCTACGAGCAGTACTTC.

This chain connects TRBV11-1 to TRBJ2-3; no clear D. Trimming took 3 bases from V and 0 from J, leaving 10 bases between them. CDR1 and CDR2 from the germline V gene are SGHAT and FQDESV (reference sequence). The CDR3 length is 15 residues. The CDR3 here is CASSFGRSSTDTQYF. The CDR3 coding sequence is TGTGCCAGCAGCTTCGGGCGGAGCAGCACAGATACGCAGTATTTT.

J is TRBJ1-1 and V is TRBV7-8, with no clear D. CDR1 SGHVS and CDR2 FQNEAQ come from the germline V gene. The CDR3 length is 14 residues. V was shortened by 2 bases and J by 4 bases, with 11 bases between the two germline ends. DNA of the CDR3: TGTGCCAGCAGCTTATATGGTGTGAGCACTGAAGCTTTCTTT. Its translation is CASSLYGVSTEAFF.

The CDR3 sequence: CASSSAGEYWYF. CDR3 sequence (DNA): TGTGCCAGCAGTTCCGCAGGGGAATATTGGTACTTC. The genes are TRBV27 and TRBJ2-7; a weak D match, TRBD1 (6 bases). Germline V gene lookup returns CDR1 MNHEY and CDR2 SMNVEV (reference sequence). Trimming pared 4 bases from V and 12 bases from J, leaving 16 bases between. The CDR3 spans 12 residues.

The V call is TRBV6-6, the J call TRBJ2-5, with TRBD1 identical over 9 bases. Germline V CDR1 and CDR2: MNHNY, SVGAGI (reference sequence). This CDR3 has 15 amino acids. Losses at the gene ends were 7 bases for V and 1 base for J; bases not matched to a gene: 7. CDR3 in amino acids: CASTPDRGGQETQYF. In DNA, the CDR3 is TGTGCCAGCACCCCGGACAGGGGAGGCCAAGAGACCCAGTACTTC.